Sequencing of this T cell receptor (beta chain) was carried out in a study of beta chain features in type 1 diabetes. General observations from the study: Among patients with Type 1 diabetes, TCRB CDR3s were moderately but significantly shorter in every one of the four CD4+ subsets. PCR might favor shorter templates, equally in patients and controls.

With respect to this clone: No antigen is known for it.

Stem cell-like memory, regulatory, central memory and naive CD4+ cells were sorted via CD45RO/CCR7/CD25/CD127/CD95/CD27. Germline V gene lookup returns CDR1 GTSNPN and CDR2 SVGIG (reference sequence). V was pared by 3 bases and J by 2 bases, with 8 bases between. This CDR3 region has 13 residues. Every isolated RNA sample was fully reverse transcribed, so sequencing captured expressed TCRB transcripts. Method: immunoSEQ multiplex PCR; TCRdb's copy keeps in-frame clones and lacks some. The sample has about 660,000 clones, over 12% seen once; the top ten hold roughly 0.04%. The origin of this receptor is a man between 18 and 35 years old with type 1 diabetes. Specimen: naive CD4+ T cells from blood. This chain joins TRBV30 and TRBJ2-1; the D is unclear. The CDR3 bases are TGTGCCTGGAGACCAATCCCCTACAATGAGCAGTTCTTC. Amino acids: CAWRPIPYNEQFF.